Listed here are 19 T cell receptor beta chains from one sample, sequenced in a study of regulatory T cells in long-lasting Graves disease. Time point in this sample: persistent/refractory GD, antithyroid drugs over 5 years with positive TRAb. With RNA extracted from PBMCs as input, the TCR library was made. Sequencing libraries for TCR beta were prepared with iRepertoire HTBI primers and Arm-PCR of CDR3 regions. TCRdb ran MiXCR on the multiplex PCR reads and lists one entry per CDR3 protein. The table shows about 450,000 distinct CDR3 sequences, with about a quarter occurring only once. Sequenced here: peripheral blood mononuclear cells (PBMCs), sampled when the disease was refractory, from a patient treated with antithyroid drugs. The receptors were sampled from a female donor with Graves disease.

This clonotype showed up many times. V and J are TRBV20-1 and TRBJ1-1; no definite D call. Germline V gene lookup returns CDR1 DFQATT and CDR2 SNEGSKA (reference sequence). Trimming removed 1 base at V and 6 bases at J, with 3 bases between. The CDR3 has 10 residues. In nucleotides, the CDR3 is TGCAGTGCTAGAGTGGCTGAAGCTTTCTTT. This translates into CSARVAEAFF.

V and J are TRBV6-5 and TRBJ2-7, with 8 bases that match TRBD1. J lost 5 bases, V lost 2 bases, and 5 bases had no gene match. The CDR3 spans 14 residues. In germline, CDR1 is MNHEY, CDR2 SVGAGI. CDR3 sequence (DNA): TGTGCCAGCAGTTACACGACAGGGGTTCACGAGCAGTACTTC. As protein: CASSYTTGVHEQYF.

This clonotype was observed a few times. The chain couples TRBV5-1 to TRBJ2-1, with 10 bases matching TRBD1. Germline CDR1 and CDR2: SGHRS and YFSETQ. V shed 6 bases, J shed 10 bases, and the junction held 16 bases outside the gene matches. The CDR3 runs to 16 residues. In DNA, the CDR3 is TGCGCCAGCACCAGGCGGCTTGGACAGGGGGAGAACGAGCAGTTCTTC. Protein sequence: CASTRRLGQGENEQFF.

This clonotype was seen only a few times. The V and J genes are TRBV14 and TRBJ2-1; maybe TRBD1 (5 bases). V lost 1 base and J 8 bases, leaving 9 bases between the germline ends. The germline CDR1 and CDR2 sequences are SGHDN and FVKESK. This CDR3 has 13 residues. The CDR3 region has the DNA TGTGCCAGCAGCCAAGCTTGGGGCGATGAGCAGTTCTTC. As protein: CASSQAWGDEQFF.

This clonotype has only a few counts. For the CDR3, the DNA is TGTGCCAGCAAAGTATGGGGCAAAAACATTCAGTACTTC. Its protein product is CASKVWGKNIQYF. The chain joins TRBV27 to TRBJ2-4; D remains ambiguous. V lost 7 bases to trimming and J lost 3 bases, with 10 bases between them. The germline V gene has CDR1 MNHEY and CDR2 SMNVEV (reference sequence). This CDR3 comprises 13 residues.

CDR3 sequence: CASTSTWGLAPEQYF. CDR3 nucleotide sequence: TGTGCCAGCACCTCCACGTGGGGACTAGCGCCCGAGCAGTACTTC. The rearrangement uses TRBV7-2 and TRBJ2-7; 10 bases are shared with TRBD2. With 7 bases clipped from V and 6 bases from J, the junction kept 12 bases outside the gene matches. Germline lookup yields CDR1 SGHTA and CDR2 FQGNSA. The CDR3 sequence is 15 residues long.

The V call is TRBV7-2, the J call TRBJ2-1, with 14 bases matching TRBD2. CDR3 length: 18 residues. Germline V gene sequence: CDR1 SGHTA, CDR2 FQGNSA. The trim removed 0 bases at V and 8 bases at J, leaving 9 bases unmatched. The CDR3 region is CASSLARMTSGRVHEQFF. The CDR3 nucleotides are TGTGCCAGCAGCTTAGCCAGGATGACTAGCGGGAGGGTTCATGAGCAGTTCTTC.

The table lists this clonotype with many counts. The chain couples TRBV28 to TRBJ2-7, with TRBD2 matching 10 bases. Germline CDR1 reads MDHEN; CDR2 reads SYDVKM. V dropped 5 bases and J dropped 4; count of bases not matched to a gene: 14. The CDR3 runs 17 residues. The CDR3 loop reads CASSPGWPSGSWYEQYF. The CDR3 nucleotides read TGTGCCAGCAGTCCCGGTTGGCCTAGCGGGAGTTGGTACGAGCAGTACTTC.

The CDR3 spells CASSSKTALNTEAFF. CDR3 DNA sequence: TGTGCCAGCTCATCGAAGACAGCCCTGAACACTGAAGCTTTCTTT. The rearrangement links TRBV18 to TRBJ1-1; TRBD1 might be the D (5 bases). Trimming left V 5 bases short and J 0 bases short, with 13 bases between. Germline values: CDR1 KGHSH, CDR2 LQKENI. CDR3 length: 15 amino acids. Complete variable domain (other parts from reference TRBV18 and TRBJ1-1): NAGVMQNPRHLVRRRGQEARLRCSPMKGHSHVYWYRQLPEEGLKFMVYLQKENIIDESGMPKERFSAEFPKEGPSILRIQQVVRGDSAAYFCASSSKTALNTEAFFGQGTRLTVV.

In this sample, this clonotype turned up a few times. J is TRBJ2-7 and V is TRBV6-1, with TRBD2 matching 11 bases. Germline V gene lookup returns CDR1 MNHNS and CDR2 SASEGT. This CDR3 spans 17 amino acids. With V trimmed by 7 bases and J by 0 bases, 11 bases remained unmatched. As DNA, the CDR3 is TGTGCCAGCACATCCGGGACTAGCGGCCTAAGCTCCTACGAGCAGTACTTC. Its translation: CASTSGTSGLSSYEQYF.

Only a few counts were recorded for this clonotype. The rearrangement links TRBV11-2 to TRBJ1-1; D is ambiguous. Germline V gene sequence: CDR1 SGHAT, CDR2 FQNNGV. The CDR3 has 17 residues. The germline V and J ends were trimmed by 4 bases and 4 bases, with 22 bases remaining between them. The CDR3 DNA reads TGTGCCAGCAGCTGGCCCTCCTCCGACTCAAGCGGCACTGAAGCTTTCTTT. Translating it yields CASSWPSSDSSGTEAFF.

This clonotype was recorded a few times. The rearrangement links TRBV2 to TRBJ2-6; either TRBD1 or TRBD2 may fit D (5 bases each). The CDR3 is 20 amino acids. V lost 6 bases and J lost 1, with 25 bases in between. CDR1 SNHLY and CDR2 FYNNEI come from the germline V gene. The CDR3 DNA is TGTGCCAGCAGGCGTAGATCCCGGGGACCTTTTTCTTCTGGGGCCAACGTCCTGACTTTC. Encoded protein: CASRRRSRGPFSSGANVLTF.

There are a few counts of this clonotype. This rearrangement joins TRBV12-3 or TRBV12-4 to TRBJ1-2, with unresolved D. The germline V and J ends were trimmed by 2 bases and 8 bases, with 12 bases remaining between them. CDR3 length: 13 amino acids. The CDR3 protein is CASSLLGMGGYTF. The CDR3 DNA reads as TGTGCCAGCAGTTTACTGGGGATGGGGGGCTACACCTTC.

The gene calls are TRBV20-1 and TRBJ1-4; TRBD1 aligns across 9 bases. The CDR3 contains 15 residues. Per the germline V gene, CDR1 is DFQATT and CDR2 is SNEGSKA (reference sequence). J was trimmed by 5 bases and V by 2 bases; bases with no gene match: 6. The CDR3 DNA follows: TGCAGTGCTAGACCTATGGACAGGGGAAATGAAAAACTGTTTTTT. Encoded protein: CSARPMDRGNEKLFF.

V is TRBV29-1 and J is TRBJ2-7; D may be TRBD2 (6 bases). There are 12 residues in the CDR3. Trimming shortened V by 7 bases and J by 2 bases, and 12 bases separated the two germline ends. Per the germline V gene, CDR1 is SQVTM and CDR2 is ANQGSEA. CDR3 residues: CSAREPPYEQYF. The CDR3 DNA is TGCAGCGCCCGGGAGCCCCCCTACGAGCAGTACTTC.

This clonotype was counted only a few times. The chain combines TRBV2 with TRBJ1-2; no reliable D call. V lost 6 bases and J lost 2, with 16 bases in between. The CDR3 extends over 15 amino acids. Germline CDR1 SNHLY, CDR2 FYNNEI. This CDR3 is CASSLTSGKNYGYTF. As DNA, the CDR3 is TGTGCCAGCAGCTTAACCTCCGGGAAAAACTATGGCTACACCTTC.

This clonotype showed up many times. V is TRBV12-3 or TRBV12-4 and J is TRBJ1-2, with D unresolved. V was cut by 3 bases and J by 2 bases, with 10 bases left in between. The CDR3 contains 14 residues. CDR3 sequence reads: CASSFSTVNYGYTF. In nucleotides, the CDR3 is TGTGCCAGCAGTTTTTCTACAGTGAACTATGGCTACACCTTC.

This clonotype has only a few counts. The genes are TRBV6-2 or TRBV6-3 and TRBJ2-7; TRBD1 is a possible D gene (6 bases). This CDR3 is built from 14 residues. Germline V lookup: CDR1 MNHEY, CDR2 SVGEGT. Trimming cost V 6 bases and J 3 bases, with 15 bases left between them. CDR3 coding DNA: TGTGCCAGCAGAGGCGCCGGGACACTCTACGAGCAGTACTTC. This codes for CASRGAGTLYEQYF.

This clonotype has more than one count but fewer than ten. The rearrangement uses TRBV30 and TRBJ2-7; 7 bases match TRBD1. CDR1 GTSNPN and CDR2 SVGIG come from the germline V gene (reference sequence). V dropped 2 bases and J dropped 12; count of bases not matched to a gene: 10. The CDR3 has 12 amino acids. The CDR3 coding sequence is TGTGCCTGGAGTATGCAGACAGGGTACACGTACTTC. Amino acids: CAWSMQTGYTYF.